Each of the 22 T cell receptor beta chains below was sequenced from the same sample in a study of human T cells and chemical hapten exposure. The sample's time point: patch test 2, 6 weeks after DPC sensitization. Treatment meaning: therapeutic diphenylcyclopropenone sensitization with weekly scalp DPC. TCRdb reanalysed the RACE reads using MiXCR and keeps one entry per CDR3 protein. The sample records under 100,000 distinct CDR3 sequences, around 9.6% being singletons. This specimen was whole blood, taken in connection with sensitization to the hapten diphenylcyclopropenone (DPC). These receptors were taken from a woman in her 30s with alopecia areata. Some clones in this sample may be carry-over from other donors' samples.

The CDR3 protein is CASSMTSGGGYQYF. The DNA for the CDR3 is TGTGCCAGTAGTATGACTAGCGGGGGCGGTTACCAGTACTTC. The rearrangement uses TRBV19 and TRBJ2-5; 12 bases line up with TRBD2. V was clipped by 3 bases and J by 10 bases; unmatched bases: 6. Germline CDR1 and CDR2: LNHDA and SQIVND (reference sequence). This CDR3 is built from 14 residues.

This clonotype was observed at least ten times. The J gene is TRBJ1-1, the V gene TRBV7-8, with 11 bases aligning to TRBD1. CDR1 SGHVS and CDR2 FQNEAQ come from the germline V gene. J was trimmed by 10 bases and V by 0 bases; bases with no gene match: 7. The CDR3 runs 15 residues. CDR3 sequence (DNA): TGTGCCAGCAGCTTAGCGCAAGGGACAGGGGGAGTAGCTTTCTTT. Translated: CASSLAQGTGGVAFF.

This clonotype showed up many times. The chain has TRBV20-1 and TRBJ1-2; D possibly corresponds to TRBD1 (5 bases). This CDR3 has 11 residues. The germline V gene encodes CDR1 DFQATT and CDR2 SNEGSKA (reference sequence). V lost 7 bases and J 3 bases, leaving 9 bases between the germline ends. CDR3 nucleotide sequence: TGCAGTGATTCGGGGGACTATGGCTACACCTTC. Its protein product is CSDSGDYGYTF.

This clonotype was found a few times. V and J are TRBV4-3 and TRBJ2-3, with 8 bases fitting TRBD2. V dropped 0 bases and J dropped 4; count of bases not matched to a gene: 9. The germline gives CDR1 LGHNA, CDR2 YSLEER. This CDR3 has 17 residues. The CDR3 DNA sequence: TGCGCCAGCAGCCAAGAACGGGGACTAGGGAGGGCAGATACGCAGTATTTT. Protein: CASSQERGLGRADTQYF.

This clonotype was observed many times. The V gene is TRBV28, the J gene TRBJ2-7; 7 positions agree with TRBD2. The CDR3 sequence is 16 residues long. Losses at the gene ends were 2 bases for V and 5 bases for J; bases not matched to a gene: 12. CDR1 and CDR2 from the germline V gene are MDHEN and SYDVKM. Written as DNA, the CDR3 is TGTGCCAGCAGTTTAGCCCCTCTTCTAGCGGTAAACGAGCAGTACTTC. As protein: CASSLAPLLAVNEQYF.

The J gene is TRBJ1-5, the V gene TRBV3-1; unclear D gene. The CDR3 has 14 residues. From germline, CDR1 is LGHDT and CDR2 YNNKEL (reference sequence). V lost 0 bases, J lost 4 bases, and 7 bases lay in between. The DNA for the CDR3 is TGTGCCAGCAGCCAAGAGGGGTGGAATCAGCCCCAGCATTTT. This gives the protein CASSQEGWNQPQHF. Full variable domain (missing parts from reference TRBV3-1 and TRBJ1-5): DTAVSQTPKYLVTQMGNDKSIKCEQNLGHDTMYWYKQDSKKFLKIMFSYNNKELIINETVPNRFSPKSPDKAHLNLHINSLELGDSAVYFCASSQEGWNQPQHFGDGTRLSIL.

This clonotype was recorded at least ten times. This chain links TRBV7-9 with TRBJ2-1; the D gene could be TRBD1 or TRBD2 (5 bases each). V was pared by 2 bases and J by 4 bases, with 21 bases between. Germline CDR1 reads SEHNR; CDR2 reads FQNEAQ (reference sequence). The CDR3 contains 18 residues. DNA for the CDR3: TGTGCCAGCAGCTTATCCTTGACAGTTGAGGGAATGTACAATGAGCAGTTCTTC. This gives the protein CASSLSLTVEGMYNEQFF. Filled out from reference TRBV7-9 and TRBJ2-1, the complete variable domain reads DTGVSQNPRHKITKRGQNVTFRCDPISEHNRLYWYRQTLGQGPEFLTYFQNEAQLEKSRLLSDRFSAERPKGSFSTLEIQRTEQGDSAMYLCASSLSLTVEGMYNEQFFGPGTRLTVL.

This clonotype was seen repeatedly, ten times or more. The chain has TRBV6-2 or TRBV6-3 and TRBJ2-7; perhaps D is TRBD1 or TRBD2 (5 bases each). This CDR3 is built from 14 residues. V lost 8 bases and J lost 3, with 17 bases in between. Per germline, CDR1 MNHEY and CDR2 SVGEGT. CDR3 coding DNA: TGTGCCAGCCTGAGGGGACGGGGCCACTACGAGCAGTACTTC. It specifies CASLRGRGHYEQYF.

A note on this clonotype: A much larger clone differs from this one at a single base, so this may be a read error. The J gene is TRBJ1-4, the V gene TRBV29-1; possible D gene TRBD1, 5 bases. CDR3 length equals 13 residues. Germline CDR1 reads SQVTM; CDR2 reads ANQGSEA. CDR3 loop: CSACDRTNGKLFF. The CDR3 DNA is TGCAGCGCATGTGACAGAACTAATGGAAAACTGTTTTTT.

The J gene is TRBJ1-2, the V gene TRBV6-5; 7 positions agree with TRBD1. From germline, CDR1 is MNHEY and CDR2 SVGAGI. This CDR3 spans 16 amino acids. J lost 4 bases, V lost 6 bases, and 14 bases had no gene match. The CDR3 coding sequence is TGTGCCAGCAGGGGAGGGGGCGATTTCGGCAGCTATGGCTACACCTTC. Translation: CASRGGGDFGSYGYTF.

This clonotype has at least ten counts. At one boundary the junction diverges from the germline segment, which might be a read error. The V gene is TRBV20-1, the J gene TRBJ1-5; possible D gene TRBD1, 5 bases. The CDR3 has 13 amino acids. Germline CDR1 is DFQATT and CDR2 is SNEGSKA (reference sequence). The CDR3 is CSARGTARQPQHF. CDR3 DNA: TGCAGTGCGAGAGGGACCGCCCGTCAGCCCCAGCATTTT.

This clonotype was found a few times. This rearrangement joins TRBV12-3 or TRBV12-4 to TRBJ2-1; D may be TRBD1 (5 bases). With 3 bases removed from V and 5 bases from J, the gap between germline ends came to 14 bases. There are 15 residues in the CDR3. CDR3 nucleotide sequence: TGTGCCAGCAGTTTTACCCGGGTAGGGGACAATGAGCAGTTCTTC. Translation: CASSFTRVGDNEQFF.

Concerning this clonotype itself: A read error may be the cause here, since a much bigger clone is one base away. The J gene is TRBJ2-7, the V gene TRBV2; maybe TRBD1 (5 bases). Germline CDR1 reads SNHLY; CDR2 reads FYNNEI. The CDR3 runs to 13 residues. This CDR3 reads CANSGSQPGEQYF. The CDR3 nucleotides read TGTGCCAACAGTGGATCTCAACCAGGGGAGCAGTACTTC.

This clonotype has a count of ten or more. CDR3: CASSSLEGAGNTEAFF. CDR3 DNA: TGCGCCAGCAGCTCGCTCGAGGGGGCAGGGAACACTGAAGCTTTCTTT. The V call is TRBV5-1, the J call TRBJ1-1; TRBD1 aligns across 7 bases. Germline V gene data show CDR1 as SGHRS and CDR2 as YFSETQ. The CDR3 runs 16 residues. The V gene end was trimmed by 3 bases and the J gene end by 1 base; junction bases not matched to a gene: 9.

Many counts were recorded for this clonotype. As DNA, the CDR3 is TGTGCCAGTAGCATCCGGGGCGCGTCCTACAATGAGCAGTTCTTC. This translates into CASSIRGASYNEQFF. The chain has TRBV19 and TRBJ2-1; either TRBD1 or TRBD2 may fit D (5 bases each). Germline CDR1 LNHDA, CDR2 SQIVND (reference sequence). V dropped 6 bases and J dropped 1 base, with 13 bases sitting between them. CDR3 length: 15 residues.

In its sample, this clonotype was seen many times. The chain is built from TRBV19 and TRBJ1-5, with a tentative D call TRBD1 (5 bases). The CDR3 runs 19 residues. V was trimmed by 3 bases and J by 2 bases, leaving 23 bases between them. In germline, CDR1 is LNHDA, CDR2 SQIVND (reference sequence). CDR3 coding DNA: TGTGCCAGTAGTATTGTGGGCCGACTTGGGAGGGGCGGCAATCAGCCCCAGCATTTT. This gives the protein CASSIVGRLGRGGNQPQHF.

This clonotype has a count of ten or more. J is TRBJ2-1 and V is TRBV7-9; TRBD2 might be the D (5 bases). Germline V gene data show CDR1 as SEHNR and CDR2 as FQNEAQ (reference sequence). This CDR3 is built from 19 residues. V shed 1 base and J shed 3 bases, with 22 bases lying between them. The CDR3 DNA reads TGTGCCAGCAGCTTAGTGGGAGTTAGTGGCAGTCCTTTCTACAATGAGCAGTTCTTC. Translation gives CASSLVGVSGSPFYNEQFF.

This clonotype was counted a few times. The genes are TRBV6-6 and TRBJ2-7; D is perhaps TRBD1 or TRBD2 (6 bases each). Germline V CDR1 and CDR2: MNHNY, SVGAGI (reference sequence). V was trimmed by 4 bases and J by 5 bases, leaving 18 bases between them. The CDR3 has 15 amino acids. As DNA, the CDR3 is TGTGCCAGCAGTTCCCAACAGGGAGGACCTAACGAGCAGTACTTC. Translation: CASSSQQGGPNEQYF.

This clonotype was seen only a few times. This sequence joins TRBV18 and TRBJ1-6, with unresolved D. Germline CDR1 reads KGHSH; CDR2 reads LQKENI. The V and J ends lost 1 base and 12 bases respectively, with 13 bases between them. The CDR3 extends over 14 amino acids. For the CDR3, the DNA is TGTGCCAGCTCACCACTCGACGGTCGAGGACCCCTCCACTTT. This encodes CASSPLDGRGPLHF.

This clonotype was recorded at least ten times. This chain connects TRBV6-6 to TRBJ2-3, with D perhaps TRBD2 (6 bases). The CDR3 runs to 14 residues. V was cut by 7 bases and J by 1 base, with 12 bases left in between. CDR1 is MNHNY and CDR2 is SVGAGI in the germline V gene (reference sequence). CDR3 nucleotide sequence: TGTGCCAGCACTGACACGGGAGGCACAGATACGCAGTATTTT. Amino acids: CASTDTGGTDTQYF.

This clonotype was seen many times. The chain has TRBV7-8 and TRBJ1-5, with a weak D call TRBD1 (5 bases). The germline V and J ends were trimmed by 1 base and 6 bases, with 19 bases remaining between them. Germline assignment: CDR1 SGHVS and CDR2 FQNEAQ. CDR3 length: 17 amino acids. CDR3 nucleotides: TGTGCCAGCAGCTTAGAAACCGGGGCAGGGTTCCGTCAGCCCCAGCATTTT. As protein: CASSLETGAGFRQPQHF.

This clonotype was recorded at least ten times. The rearrangement uses TRBV2 and TRBJ2-5, with D perhaps matching TRBD2 (6 bases). The CDR3 runs 13 residues. Looked up from germline, CDR1 is SNHLY and CDR2 is FYNNEI. V gave up 8 bases and J gave up 1 base, with 11 bases separating them. DNA for the CDR3: TGTGCCAGCTTTAGGAGGGCCCAAGAGACCCAGTACTTC. Its protein is CASFRRAQETQYF. The entire variable domain, with the rest obtained from reference TRBV2 and TRBJ2-5, is as follows: EPEVTQTPSHQVTQMGQEVILRCVPISNHLYFYWYRQILGQKVEFLVSFYNNEISEKSEIFDDQFSVERPDGSNFTLKIRSTKLEDSAMYFCASFRRAQETQYFGPGTRLLVL.